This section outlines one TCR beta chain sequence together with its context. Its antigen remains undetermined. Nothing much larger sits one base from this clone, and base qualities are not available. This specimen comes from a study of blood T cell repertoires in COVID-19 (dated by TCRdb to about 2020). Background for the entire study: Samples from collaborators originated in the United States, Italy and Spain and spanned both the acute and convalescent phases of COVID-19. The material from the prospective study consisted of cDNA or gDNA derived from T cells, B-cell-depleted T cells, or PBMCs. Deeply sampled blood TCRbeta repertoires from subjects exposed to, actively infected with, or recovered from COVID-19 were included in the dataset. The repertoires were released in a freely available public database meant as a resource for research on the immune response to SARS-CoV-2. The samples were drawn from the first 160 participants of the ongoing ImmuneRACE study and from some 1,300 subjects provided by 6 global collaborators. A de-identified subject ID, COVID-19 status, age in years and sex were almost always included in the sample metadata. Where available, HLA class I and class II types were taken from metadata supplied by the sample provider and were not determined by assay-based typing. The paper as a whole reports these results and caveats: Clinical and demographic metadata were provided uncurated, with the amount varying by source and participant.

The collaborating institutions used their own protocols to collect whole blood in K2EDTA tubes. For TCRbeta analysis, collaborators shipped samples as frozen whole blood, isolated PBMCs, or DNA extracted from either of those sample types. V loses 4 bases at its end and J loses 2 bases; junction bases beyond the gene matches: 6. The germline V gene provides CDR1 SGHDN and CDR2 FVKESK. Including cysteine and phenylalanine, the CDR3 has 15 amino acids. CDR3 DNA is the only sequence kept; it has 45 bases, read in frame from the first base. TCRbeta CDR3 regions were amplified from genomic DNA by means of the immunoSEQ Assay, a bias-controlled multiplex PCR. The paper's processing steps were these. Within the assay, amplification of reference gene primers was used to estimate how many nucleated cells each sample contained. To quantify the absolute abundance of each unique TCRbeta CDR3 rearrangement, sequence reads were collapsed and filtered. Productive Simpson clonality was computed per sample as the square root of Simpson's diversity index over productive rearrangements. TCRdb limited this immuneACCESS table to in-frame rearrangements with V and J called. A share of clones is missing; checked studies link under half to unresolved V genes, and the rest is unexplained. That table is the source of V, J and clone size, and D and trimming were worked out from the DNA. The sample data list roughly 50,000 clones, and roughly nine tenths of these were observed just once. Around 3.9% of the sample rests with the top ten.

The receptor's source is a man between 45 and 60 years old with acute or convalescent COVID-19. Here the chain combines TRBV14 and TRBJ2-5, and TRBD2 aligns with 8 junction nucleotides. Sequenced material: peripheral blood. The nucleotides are TGTGCCAGCAGCCGCCGACTAGCGAGTCAAGAGACCCAGTACTTC. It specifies CASSRRLASQETQYF.